This TCR beta chain emerged from a study of a mutant IDH1 vaccine in newly diagnosed glioma. As for the study in general: Vaccinations were initiated 4-6 weeks following radiotherapy alone, or were given together with temozolomide cycles.

As concerns this clone: Its cognate antigen is unknown.

The assay was immunoSEQ multiplex PCR, and TCRdb's table has in-frame clones only and misses some. The sample lists around 60,000 clones; approximately 81% were seen once. Time point denoted: week 35, safety follow-up. All doses held 300 ug of mutant IDH1 20-mer peptide, with topical imiquimod. Between the trimmed V and J ends, which lost 6 bases and 1 base, there was a span of 17 bases. This CDR3 is 15 amino acids long. The germline V gene encodes CDR1 SGHRS and CDR2 YFSETQ. Source: PBMCs, taken from a glioma patient whose treatment included an IDH1 peptide vaccine. The receptor was isolated from a man younger than 45 with glioma. J is TRBJ2-7 and V is TRBV5-1; no reliable D call. The CDR3 nucleotides are TGCGCCAGCACCCTGGGCGCCGGCGGATCCTACGAGCAGTACTTC. Translated: CASTLGAGGSYEQYF. The variable domain in full, with the rest retrieved from reference TRBV5-1 and TRBJ2-7, is KAGVTQTPRYLIKTRGQQVTLSCSPISGHRSVSWYQQTPGQGLQFLFEYFSETQRNKGNFPGRFSGRQFSNSRSEMNVSTLELGDSALYLCASTLGAGGSYEQYFGPGTRLTVT.